This is a list of T cell receptor beta chains from one sample in a study of T cell responses to AZD1222 COVID-19 vaccine. Assay: immunoSEQ multiplex PCR; the TCRdb copy retains only in-frame clones and omits some. The table includes 150,000 to 200,000 clones, 90% detected once. The sample was peripheral blood, taken 28 days after the second AZD1222 dose. Source of these receptors: an adult who received the AZD1222 COVID-19 vaccine. CDR3s include the opening cysteine and the closing phenylalanine or tryptophan.

V	J	length	CDR3
TRBV11-2	TRBJ2-2	15	CASSLGLRNTGELFF
TRBV6-1	TRBJ2-4	17	CASSEMGGGKAKNIQYF
TRBV4-2	TRBJ2-1	18	CASSQDPLASGGYNEQFF
TRBV25-1	TRBJ1-6	14	CASSEGGDFSPLHF
TRBV6-2/TRBV6-3	TRBJ1-5	14	CASSAVAGDQPQHF
TRBV28	TRBJ2-2	17	CASSSRTSGLNTGELFF
TRBV6-5	TRBJ2-7	14	CATLRQRSFYEQYF
TRBV5-1	TRBJ1-5	14	CASSFDGGNQPQHF
TRBV28	TRBJ2-1	13	CASSSGGLNEQFF
TRBV2	TRBJ2-1	14	CASSSSGSYNEQFF
TRBV14	TRBJ2-5	15	CASSQGEQGIETQYF
TRBV24-1	TRBJ1-4	14	CATSDPGTGEKLFF
TRBV19	TRBJ2-3	18	CASSIIGLWSGEADTQYF
TRBV19	TRBJ1-5	16	CASGTGKVIVNQPQHF
TRBV4-1	TRBJ1-5	16	CASSQPTKGSSQPQHF
TRBV1	TRBJ2-3	16	CTSKTGGFPHRDTQYF
TRBV5-1	TRBJ2-3	16	CASSLVGTASTDTQYF
TRBV27	TRBJ1-6	16	CASSYIPAPYNSPLHF
TRBV19	TRBJ1-5	14	CASTVDLSNQPQHF
TRBV28	TRBJ1-1	14	CASRQGGRNTEAFF
TRBV6-6	TRBJ1-2	16	CASSHPFDSANYGYTF
TRBV5-3	TRBJ1-5	8	CAGQPQHF
TRBV10-3	TRBJ1-5	15	CAISEGQGAHQPQHF
TRBV6-5	TRBJ2-7	12	CASSSNTYEQYF
TRBV7-3	TRBJ2-1	15	CASSLPGLGYNEQFF
TRBV7-2	TRBJ1-3	15	CASSLGGYSGNTIYF
TRBV5-1	TRBJ2-1	12	CASSLVAGLQFF
TRBV3-1/TRBV3-2	TRBJ1-1	13	CASRRATGDQAFF
TRBV2	TRBJ2-1	16	CASSGDSGSSYNEQFF